Listed below are T cell receptor beta chains from one sample, sequenced in a study of CD8 T cells in acute hepatitis C reinfection. Method: immunoSEQ multiplex PCR; TCRdb's copy keeps in-frame clones and lacks some. The table records more than 35,000 clones, approximately 90% of them present only once. Sequenced sample: naive CD8+ T cells from PBMCs. The receptors originated from a young man with chronic hepatitis C. Both conserved end residues are part of each CDR3. D genes are given only for firm matches.

V	J	D	CDR3	DNA
TRBV30	TRBJ2-1	.	CAWSTVNEQFF	TGTGCCTGGAGTACGGTCAATGAGCAGTTCTTC
TRBV19	TRBJ2-5	.	CASSILGPRETQYF	TGTGCCAGTAGTATTTTAGGGCCCCGGGAGACCCAGTACTTC
TRBV9	TRBJ2-3	.	CASSPPPTTDTQYF	TGTGCCAGCAGCCCCCCCCCTACGACAGATACGCAGTATTTT
TRBV21-1	TRBJ2-7	.	CASRGQGAYEQYF	TGTGCCAGCAGGGGACAGGGGGCCTACGAGCAGTACTTC
TRBV19	TRBJ1-1	.	CASTLGAGNTEAFF	TGTGCCAGTACCCTGGGGGCAGGGAACACTGAAGCTTTCTTT
TRBV13	TRBJ1-1	.	CASSPQGDTEAFF	TGTGCCAGCAGCCCACAGGGTGACACTGAAGCTTTCTTT
TRBV11-2	TRBJ2-3	.	CASSFGDPSTDTQYF	TGTGCCAGCAGCTTCGGGGATCCCAGCACAGATACGCAGTATTTT
TRBV6-1	TRBJ2-7	.	CASSEALRTLSYEQYF	TGTGCCAGCAGTGAAGCGCTTCGTACGCTGTCCTACGAGCAGTACTTC
TRBV11-2	TRBJ2-7	TRBD1	CASSLTGAGSVTYEQYF	TGTGCCAGCAGCTTAACAGGGGCTGGTAGCGTCACCTACGAGCAGTACTTC
TRBV7-9	TRBJ2-2	.	CASTSGLANGELFF	TGTGCCAGCACCTCAGGGCTAGCGAACGGGGAGCTGTTTTTT